This TCR beta chain was observed in a study of T cell repertoires in cytomegalovirus infection. Study-level points and caveats: Clonotypes of TCR beta that were HLA-C-restricted and CMV-specific dominated the ex vivo response.

MiXCR, run by TCRdb on the reads, gives a single entry per CDR3 protein. The repertoire holds about 490,000 distinct CDR3 sequences, around 11% seen once, with roughly 10% in the top ten. Ten or more counts support this clonotype. Its specificity is unknown. There are 13 residues in the CDR3. Trimming took off 5 bases at V and 8 bases at J, with 13 bases between the two ends. The germline V gene has CDR1 SGHTA and CDR2 FQGTGA. Sequences were obtained from PBMCs. This chain links TRBV7-3 with TRBJ2-1, with D unclear. The clonotype originates from a human donor in good health (CMV status not recorded). Some clones in this sample may be carry-over from other donors' samples. Written as DNA, the CDR3 is TGTGCCAGCAGCCCGCAGAGGCAGGATGAGCAGTTCTTC. Amino acids: CASSPQRQDEQFF. Based on the CDR3 plus reference TRBV7-3 and TRBJ2-1, the full variable domain is GAGVSQTPSNKVTEKGKYVELRCDPISGHTALYWYRQSLGQGPEFLIYFQGTGAADDSGLPNDRFFAVRPEGSVSTLKIQRTERGDSAVYLCASSPQRQDEQFFGPGTRLTVL.